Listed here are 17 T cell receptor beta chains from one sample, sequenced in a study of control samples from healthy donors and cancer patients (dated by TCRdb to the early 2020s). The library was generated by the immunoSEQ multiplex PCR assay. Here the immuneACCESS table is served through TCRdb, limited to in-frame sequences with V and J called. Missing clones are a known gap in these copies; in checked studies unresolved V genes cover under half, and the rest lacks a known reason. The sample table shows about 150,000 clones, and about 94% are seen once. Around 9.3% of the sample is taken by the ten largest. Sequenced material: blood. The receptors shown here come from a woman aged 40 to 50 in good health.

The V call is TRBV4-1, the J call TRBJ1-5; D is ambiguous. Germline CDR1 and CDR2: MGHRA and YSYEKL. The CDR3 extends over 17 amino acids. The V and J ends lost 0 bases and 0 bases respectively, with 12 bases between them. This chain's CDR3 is CASSQDLTDLSNQPQHF. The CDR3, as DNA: TGCGCCAGCAGCCAAGATCTGACGGATCTTAGCAATCAGCCCCAGCATTTT.

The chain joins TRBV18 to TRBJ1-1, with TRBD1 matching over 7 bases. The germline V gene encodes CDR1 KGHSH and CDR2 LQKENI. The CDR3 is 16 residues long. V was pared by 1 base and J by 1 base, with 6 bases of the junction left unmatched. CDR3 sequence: CASSPLRTGENTEAFF. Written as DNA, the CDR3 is TGTGCCAGCTCACCACTTAGGACAGGAGAGAACACTGAAGCTTTCTTT.

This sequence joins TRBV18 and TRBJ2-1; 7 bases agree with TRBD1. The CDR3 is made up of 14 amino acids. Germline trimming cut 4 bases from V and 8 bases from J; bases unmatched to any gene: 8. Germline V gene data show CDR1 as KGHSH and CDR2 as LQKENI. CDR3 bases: TGTGCCAGCTCACAGGACAGGCTGGGGGATGAGCAGTTCTTC. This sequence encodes CASSQDRLGDEQFF.

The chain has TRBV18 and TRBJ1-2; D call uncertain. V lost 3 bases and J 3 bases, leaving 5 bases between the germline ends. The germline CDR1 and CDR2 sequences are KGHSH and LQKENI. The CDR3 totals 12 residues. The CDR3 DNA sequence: TGTGCCAGCTCACCGAAGGACTATGGCTACACCTTC. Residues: CASSPKDYGYTF.

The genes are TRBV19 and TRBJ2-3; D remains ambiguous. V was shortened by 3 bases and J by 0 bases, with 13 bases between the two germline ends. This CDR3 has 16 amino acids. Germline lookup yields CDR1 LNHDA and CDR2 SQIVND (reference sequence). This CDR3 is CASSIWQTPSTDTQYF. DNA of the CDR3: TGTGCCAGTAGTATCTGGCAAACCCCTAGCACAGATACGCAGTATTTT.

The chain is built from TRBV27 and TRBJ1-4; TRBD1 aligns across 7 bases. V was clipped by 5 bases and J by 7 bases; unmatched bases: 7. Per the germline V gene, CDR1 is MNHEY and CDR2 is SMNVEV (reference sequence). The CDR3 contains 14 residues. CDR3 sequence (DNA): TGTGCCAGCAGTCTGACAGGGTATGCTGAAAAACTGTTTTTT. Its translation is CASSLTGYAEKLFF.

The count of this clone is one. The CDR3 DNA reads as TGTGCCAGCAGTTTACTTTCCCGGCCTAACTATGGCTACACCTTC. Its translation is CASSLLSRPNYGYTF. The chain recombines TRBV28 with TRBJ1-2; D gene unclear. CDR1 MDHEN and CDR2 SYDVKM come from the germline V gene. With 2 bases removed from V and 0 bases from J, the gap between germline ends came to 10 bases. This CDR3 contains 15 residues.

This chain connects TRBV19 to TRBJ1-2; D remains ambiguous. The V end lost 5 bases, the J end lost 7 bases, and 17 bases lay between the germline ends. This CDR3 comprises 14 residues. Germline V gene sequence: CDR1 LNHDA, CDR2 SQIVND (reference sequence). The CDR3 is CASSPDPRTAGYTF. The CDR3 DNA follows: TGTGCCAGTAGTCCTGACCCACGAACGGCTGGCTACACCTTC.

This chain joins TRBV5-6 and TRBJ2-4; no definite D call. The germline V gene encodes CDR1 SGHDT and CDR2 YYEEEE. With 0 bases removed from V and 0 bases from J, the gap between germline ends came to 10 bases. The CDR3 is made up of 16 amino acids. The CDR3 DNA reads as TGTGCCAGCAGCTTGGGCAGAAAGGGAGCCAAAAACATTCAGTACTTC. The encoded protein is CASSLGRKGAKNIQYF.

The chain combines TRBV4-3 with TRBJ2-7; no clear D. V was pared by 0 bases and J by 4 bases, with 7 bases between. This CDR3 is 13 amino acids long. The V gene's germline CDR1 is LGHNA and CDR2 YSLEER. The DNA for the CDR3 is TGCGCCAGCAGCCAAGATGTCCCTTACGAGCAGTACTTC. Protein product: CASSQDVPYEQYF.

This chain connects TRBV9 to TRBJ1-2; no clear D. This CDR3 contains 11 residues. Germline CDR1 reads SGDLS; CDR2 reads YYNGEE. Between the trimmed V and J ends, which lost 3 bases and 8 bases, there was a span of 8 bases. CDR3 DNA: TGTGCCAGCAGCGCCTTGACAGGCTACACCTTC. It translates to CASSALTGYTF. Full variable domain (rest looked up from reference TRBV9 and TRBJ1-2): DSGVTQTPKHLITATGQRVTLRCSPRSGDLSVYWYQQSLDQGLQFLIQYYNGEERAKGNILERFSAQQFPDLHSELNLSSLELGDSALYFCASSALTGYTFGSGTRLTVV.

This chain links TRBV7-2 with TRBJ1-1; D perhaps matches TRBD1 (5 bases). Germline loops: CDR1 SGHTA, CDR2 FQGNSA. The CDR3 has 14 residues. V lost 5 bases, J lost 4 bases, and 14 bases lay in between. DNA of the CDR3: TGTGCCAGCAGCCCGCAGGGACCCGGCACTGAAGCTTTCTTT. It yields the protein CASSPQGPGTEAFF.

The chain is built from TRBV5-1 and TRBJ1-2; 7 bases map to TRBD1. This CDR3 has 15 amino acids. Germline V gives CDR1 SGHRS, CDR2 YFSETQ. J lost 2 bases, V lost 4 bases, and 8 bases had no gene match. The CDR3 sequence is CASSPSGGTNYGYTF. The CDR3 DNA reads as TGCGCCAGCAGCCCCTCAGGGGGGACGAACTATGGCTACACCTTC.

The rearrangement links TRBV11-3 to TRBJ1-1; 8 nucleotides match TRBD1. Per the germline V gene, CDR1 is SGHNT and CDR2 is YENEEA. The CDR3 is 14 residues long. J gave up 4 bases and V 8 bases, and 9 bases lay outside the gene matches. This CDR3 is CASSAGTGSTEAFF. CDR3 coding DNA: TGTGCCAGCTCGGCGGGGACAGGAAGCACTGAAGCTTTCTTT.

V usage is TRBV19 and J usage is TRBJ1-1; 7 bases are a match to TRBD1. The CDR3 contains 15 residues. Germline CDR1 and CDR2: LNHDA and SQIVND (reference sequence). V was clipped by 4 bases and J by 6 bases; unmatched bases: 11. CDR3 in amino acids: CASSTFRGEEAEAFF. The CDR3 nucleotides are TGTGCCAGTAGTACTTTCAGGGGGGAAGAGGCTGAAGCTTTCTTT.

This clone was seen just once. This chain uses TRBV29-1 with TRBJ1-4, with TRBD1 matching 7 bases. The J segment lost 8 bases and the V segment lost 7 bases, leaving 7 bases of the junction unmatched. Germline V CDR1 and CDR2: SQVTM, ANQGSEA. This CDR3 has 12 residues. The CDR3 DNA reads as TGCAGCGCGGGACAGCCAAACGAAAAACTGTTTTTT. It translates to CSAGQPNEKLFF. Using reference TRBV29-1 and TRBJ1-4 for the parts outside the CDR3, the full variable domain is SAVISQKPSRDICQRGTSLTIQCQVDSQVTMMFWYRQQPGQSLTLIATANQGSEATYESGFVIDKFPISRPNLTFSTLTVSNMSPEDSSIYLCSAGQPNEKLFFGSGTQLSVL.

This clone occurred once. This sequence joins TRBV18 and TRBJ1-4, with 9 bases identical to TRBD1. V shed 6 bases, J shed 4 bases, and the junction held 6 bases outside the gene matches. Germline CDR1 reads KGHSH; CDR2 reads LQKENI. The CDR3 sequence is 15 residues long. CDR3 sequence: CASSQRTGDNEKLFF. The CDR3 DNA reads TGTGCCAGCTCTCAGAGGACAGGGGATAATGAAAAACTGTTTTTT.